This paragraph covers one T cell receptor beta chain sequence. The CDR3 sequence is 16 residues long. V was pared by 4 bases and J by 1 base, with 17 bases between. CDR1 LNHDA and CDR2 SQIVND come from the germline V gene (reference sequence). The sample comes from a study of T cell responses to AZD1222 COVID-19 vaccine. Using immunoSEQ multiplex PCR, the repertoire was profiled, and TCRdb retains in-frame clones only, with some absent. This table has about 110,000 clones, 87% appearing once. The J gene is TRBJ2-7, the V gene TRBV19; no clear D gene. Source: peripheral blood, taken 28 days after the second AZD1222 dose. The clonotype was recovered from an adult who received the AZD1222 COVID-19 vaccine. The CDR3 sequence: CASSSRPSDVSYEQYF. In nucleotides, the CDR3 is TGTGCCAGTAGTAGTCGGCCCTCGGACGTATCCTACGAGCAGTACTTC.